The present TCR beta chain was sequenced within a study of blood T cell repertoires in COVID-19. Study details: Whether acute or convalescent, the COVID-19 samples came from the United States, Italy and Spain. Sources were T cells, B-cell-depleted T cells, or PBMCs; the material itself was cDNA or gDNA.

The data were produced by immunoSEQ multiplex PCR, yet TCRdb's version contains in-frame clones alone and is incomplete. The sample lists 250,000 to 300,000 clones, about three quarters occurring once. The CDR3 sequence is 14 residues long. J lost 10 bases, V lost 3 bases, and 9 bases had no gene match. CDR1 is DFQATT and CDR2 is SNEGSKA in the germline V gene (reference sequence). V gene TRBV20-1 combines with J gene TRBJ2-1; TRBD1 matches 10 bases. Sample: peripheral blood. This sequence originates from a woman of 80 years or more with acute or convalescent COVID-19. The CDR3 loop reads CSASPGTGDREQFF. In DNA form, the CDR3 reads TGCAGTGCTAGTCCGGGGACAGGGGACAGGGAGCAGTTCTTC.